This entry is about one T cell receptor (beta chain). Its antigen remains unidentified. The input lacks base qualities; no much larger clone sits a single base away. The sample originates from a study of T cell responses to AZD1222 COVID-19 vaccine (dated by TCRdb to about 2021). Regarding the study in general: TCR sequencing covered some 240 trial participants: about 210 given two doses of AZD1222 and 26 given two doses of MenACWY control vaccine. Trial participants were enrolled by age into 18-55, 56-69 and 70-plus year subgroups, with roughly 160, 29 and 62 TCR-sequenced participants respectively.

CDR1 and CDR2 (SNHLY, FYNNEI) derive from the germline V gene. The CDR3 contains 13 residues, cysteine and phenylalanine counted. The retained sequence is limited to the CDR3, 39 bases, with the frame set at the first base. V is shortened by 4 bases, J by 4 bases, and the region joining them spans 10 bases. The time point label of this sample denotes: baseline before first vaccination. The treatment or condition label for this specimen denotes: meningococcal conjugate vaccine given as trial control. Vaccinee samples came from UK trials COV001 and COV002, including a single-blind randomized controlled phase 2/3 trial of AZD1222 (ChAdOx1 nCoV-19) in healthy adults. For TCRbeta chain sequencing, PBMC samples were collected from trial participants at day 0 and at day 28 after the second dose. The CDR3 regions of human TCRbeta chains were subjected to immunosequencing. From the authors' description of their analysis: TCRs in the repertoires were compared against a reference library of SARS-CoV-2-specific TCRs that had been generated with the MIRA antigen-specificity platform. Breadth meant the fraction of unique TCRs that were SARS-CoV-2-associated, whereas depth meant the fraction of total T cells that were SARS-CoV-2-associated. Using the MIRA data, each spike-specific TCR was assigned both to the spike region to which the TCR was reactive and to a CD4 or CD8 class. Log10-transformed breadth and depth values were compared by one-way ANOVA with Sidak's multiple comparisons tests. Sourced from immuneACCESS, this table was stored by TCRdb with only in-frame sequences that have V and J called. A share of the clones is absent; for the studies checked, an unresolved V gene accounts for under half, and the remainder has no known explanation. Clonal size and the V and J genes are those of that table, whereas D and trimming came from the DNA. For this sample there are some 120,000 clones; around 85% appear just once. The top ten clones comprise 3.9% of the sample.

Points the paper makes about the study in general: Only five or six AZD1222 recipients were SARS-CoV-2 seropositive at baseline, limiting conclusions about previously exposed vaccinees. Because no day 14 peak-response samples were available, repertoires were characterized only after the peak T cell response. After two AZD1222 doses, both the breadth and the depth of spike-specific TCRs were significantly higher than at day 0 and than in MenACWY recipients. The 56-69-year group was small, and its depth increase did not reach significance, likely because of low power. Most participants were white British and females outnumbered males, and the authors suggested that clonal diversity may have been underestimated. The whole spike protein was spanned by vaccine-associated CD4 TCRs, and dominant responses were seen in regions 160-218 and 743-854. Epitopes outside the regions mutated in the B.1.351 and B.1.1.7 variants were reportedly recognized by nearly half of the unique spike-specific TCRs.

The rearranged chain carries TRBV2 and TRBJ1-1; the D gene remains uncertain. The receptor was isolated from an adult in good health. The input for sequencing was peripheral blood, taken on day 0 of MenACWY control vaccination. The CDR3 in this case is CASSGSGFTEAFF. The DNA sequence is as follows: TGTGCCAGCAGTGGTTCCGGGTTCACTGAAGCTTTCTTT. The reference TRBV2 and TRBJ1-1 proteins fill in what lies around the CDR3, so the full variable domain reads EPEVTQTPSHQVTQMGQEVILRCVPISNHLYFYWYRQILGQKVEFLVSFYNNEISEKSEIFDDQFSVERPDGSNFTLKIRSTKLEDSAMYFCASSGSGFTEAFFGQGTRLTVV.